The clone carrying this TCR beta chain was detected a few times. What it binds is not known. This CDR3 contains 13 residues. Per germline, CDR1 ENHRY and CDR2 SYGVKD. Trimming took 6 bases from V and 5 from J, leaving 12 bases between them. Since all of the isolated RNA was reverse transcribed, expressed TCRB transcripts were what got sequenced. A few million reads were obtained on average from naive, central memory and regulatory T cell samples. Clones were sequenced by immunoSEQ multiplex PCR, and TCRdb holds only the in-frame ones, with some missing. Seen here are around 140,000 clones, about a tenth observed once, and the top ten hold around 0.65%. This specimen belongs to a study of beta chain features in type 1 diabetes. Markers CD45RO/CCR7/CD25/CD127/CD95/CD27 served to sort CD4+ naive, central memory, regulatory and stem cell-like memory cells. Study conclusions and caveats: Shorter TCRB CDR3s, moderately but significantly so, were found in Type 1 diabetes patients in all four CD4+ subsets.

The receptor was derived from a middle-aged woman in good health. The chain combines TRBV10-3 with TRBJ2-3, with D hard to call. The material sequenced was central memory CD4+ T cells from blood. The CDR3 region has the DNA TGTGCCATCAGGACACTTGAAGGAGATACGCAGTATTTT. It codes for CAIRTLEGDTQYF.